The subject of this entry is one TCR beta chain. Original processing notes: Reference gene primer amplification gave estimated nucleated cell counts. Assay used: immunoSEQ multiplex PCR; TCRdb lists only in-frame clones, some missing. D and trimming were read from the DNA, whereas the V and J calls and clone size are those reported in that table. The table records about 180,000 clones, roughly 83% of them present only once. This specimen comes from a study of blood T cell repertoires in COVID-19. Overall study: Italy, Spain and the United States were the sources of the convalescent and acute COVID-19 samples. PBMCs, B-cell-depleted T cells, or T cells provided the cDNA or gDNA that made up the material.

Germline CDR1 is SNHLY and CDR2 is FYNNEI. V lost 7 bases and J 2 bases, leaving 10 bases between the germline ends. The CDR3 is made up of 13 amino acids. The sample taken for sequencing was peripheral blood. The chain carries TRBV2 and TRBJ2-3; possible D gene TRBD2, 5 bases. The clonotype was recovered from a young man with active or convalescent COVID-19. The CDR3 DNA follows: TGTGCCAGCATGCCGGGGTACACAGATACGCAGTATTTT. It codes for CASMPGYTDTQYF.